Sequencing of this T cell receptor (beta chain) was carried out in a study of T cells in Graves' hyperthyroidism and ophthalmopathy. Regarding the study as a whole: Using 13 V-J features, a model discriminated ophthalmopathy from stable hyperthyroidism.

This clonotype was observed many times. Its antigen is unidentified. TCR beta CDR3 region amplification was performed from RNA transcripts. Initially, a first-round RT-PCR of the TCR CDR3 employed the HTBI primer set. TCRdb re-analysed the multiplex PCR reads in MiXCR, keeping a single row per CDR3 protein. The sample lists 400,000 to 500,000 distinct CDR3 sequences, around 13% seen once, with around 5.3% in the top ten. Germline CDR1 is MDHEN and CDR2 is SYDVKM. J was trimmed by 5 bases and V by 4 bases; bases with no gene match: 12. The CDR3 totals 16 residues. Sequenced material: blood. The chain links TRBV28 to TRBJ2-5, with 8 nucleotides matching TRBD2. This sequence was found in a woman younger than 30 with Graves' hyperthyroidism. The CDR3 coding sequence is TGTGCCAGCAGTTCCCGGGAGACCGGGGGGGGTGAGACCCAGTACTTC. This encodes CASSSRETGGGETQYF.